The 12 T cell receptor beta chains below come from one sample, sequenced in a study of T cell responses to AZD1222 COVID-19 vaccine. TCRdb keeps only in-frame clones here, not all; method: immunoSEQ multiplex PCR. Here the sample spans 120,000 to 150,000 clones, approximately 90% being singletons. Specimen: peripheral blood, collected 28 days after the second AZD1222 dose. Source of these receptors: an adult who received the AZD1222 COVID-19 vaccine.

CDR3 residues: CASSLLGISSAPEQFF. The CDR3 DNA reads as TGTGCCAGCAGTTTATTGGGGATTTCTAGCGCTCCCGAGCAGTTCTTC. This rearrangement joins TRBV27 to TRBJ2-1, with D perhaps matching TRBD2 (6 bases). The CDR3 sequence is 16 residues long. V lost 1 base and J lost 10, with 20 bases in between. Germline V lookup: CDR1 MNHEY, CDR2 SMNVEV (reference sequence).

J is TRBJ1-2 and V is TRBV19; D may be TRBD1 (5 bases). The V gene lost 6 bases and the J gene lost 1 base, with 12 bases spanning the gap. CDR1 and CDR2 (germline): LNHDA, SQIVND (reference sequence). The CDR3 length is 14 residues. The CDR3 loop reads CASRQTGGNYGYTF. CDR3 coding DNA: TGTGCCAGTAGGCAAACCGGGGGTAACTATGGCTACACCTTC.

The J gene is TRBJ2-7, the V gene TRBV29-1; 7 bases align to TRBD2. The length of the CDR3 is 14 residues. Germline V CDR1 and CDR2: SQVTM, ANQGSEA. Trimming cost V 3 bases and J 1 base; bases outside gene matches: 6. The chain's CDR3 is CSVEGLAESYEQYF. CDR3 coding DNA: TGCAGCGTTGAGGGGCTAGCGGAGTCCTACGAGCAGTACTTC.

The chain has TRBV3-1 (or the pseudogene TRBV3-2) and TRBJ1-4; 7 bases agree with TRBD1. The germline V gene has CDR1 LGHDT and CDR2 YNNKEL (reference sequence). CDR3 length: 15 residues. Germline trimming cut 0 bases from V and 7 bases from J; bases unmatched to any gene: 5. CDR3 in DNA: TGTGCCAGCAGCCAAGACCAGTACAGGGGTGAAAAACTGTTTTTT. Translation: CASSQDQYRGEKLFF.

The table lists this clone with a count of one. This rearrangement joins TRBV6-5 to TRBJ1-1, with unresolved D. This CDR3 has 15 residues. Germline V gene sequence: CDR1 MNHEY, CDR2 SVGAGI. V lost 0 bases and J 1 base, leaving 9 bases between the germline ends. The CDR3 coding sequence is TGTGCCAGCAGTTACTCCGCGGGGAGGAACACTGAAGCTTTCTTT. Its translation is CASSYSAGRNTEAFF.

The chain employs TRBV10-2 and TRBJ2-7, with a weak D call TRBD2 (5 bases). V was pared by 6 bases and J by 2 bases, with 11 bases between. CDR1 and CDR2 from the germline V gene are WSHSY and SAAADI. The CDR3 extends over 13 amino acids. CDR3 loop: CASRNRGTYEQYF. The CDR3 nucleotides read TGCGCCAGCAGAAACCGGGGTACCTACGAGCAGTACTTC.

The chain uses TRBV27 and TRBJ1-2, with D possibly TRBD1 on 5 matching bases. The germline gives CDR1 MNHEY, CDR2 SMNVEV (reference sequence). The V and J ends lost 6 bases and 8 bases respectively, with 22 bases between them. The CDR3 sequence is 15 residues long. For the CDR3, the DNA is TGTGCCAGCAGCCGGGAGCCCAGGGCTTCGGCGGGCTACACCTTC. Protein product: CASSREPRASAGYTF.

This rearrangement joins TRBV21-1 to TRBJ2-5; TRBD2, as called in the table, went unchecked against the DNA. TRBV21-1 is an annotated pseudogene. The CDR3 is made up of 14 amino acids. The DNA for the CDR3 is TGTGCCAGCGAGGCCTCACACTGCTCGGAGACCCAGTACTTC. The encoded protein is CASEASHCSETQYF.

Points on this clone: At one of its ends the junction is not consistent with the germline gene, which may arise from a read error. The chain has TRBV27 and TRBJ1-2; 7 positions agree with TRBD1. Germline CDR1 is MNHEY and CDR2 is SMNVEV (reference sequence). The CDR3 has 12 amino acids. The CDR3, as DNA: TGTGCCAGCAGTGCCTCGGGGACAGTCTCCAAATTC. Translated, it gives CASSASGTVSKF.

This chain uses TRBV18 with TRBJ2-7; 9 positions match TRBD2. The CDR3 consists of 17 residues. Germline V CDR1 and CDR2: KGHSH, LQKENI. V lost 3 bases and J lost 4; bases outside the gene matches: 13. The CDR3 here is CASSPRRPRTSEYEQYF. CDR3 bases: TGTGCCAGCTCACCTAGACGTCCACGGACTAGCGAATACGAGCAGTACTTC.

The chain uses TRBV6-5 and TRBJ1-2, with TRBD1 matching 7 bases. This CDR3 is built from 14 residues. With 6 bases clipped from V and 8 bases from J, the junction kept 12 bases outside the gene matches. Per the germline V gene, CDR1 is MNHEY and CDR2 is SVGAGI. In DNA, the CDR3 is TGTGCCAGCAGAGCTCAGGGGGTAAGGCGAGGCTACACCTTC. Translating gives CASRAQGVRRGYTF.

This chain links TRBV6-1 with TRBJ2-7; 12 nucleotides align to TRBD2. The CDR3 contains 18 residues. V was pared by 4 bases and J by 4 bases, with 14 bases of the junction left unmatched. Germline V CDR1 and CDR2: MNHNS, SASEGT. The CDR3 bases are TGTGCCAGCAGTGTCAGGGCTAGCGGGAGGGGTTGGAAATACGAGCAGTACTTC. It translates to CASSVRASGRGWKYEQYF.